This passage covers 20 T cell receptor beta chains from one sample sequenced in a study of T cell responses to AZD1222 COVID-19 vaccine. The repertoire was sequenced with immunoSEQ multiplex PCR; TCRdb's copy has only in-frame clones and lacks some. The data show roughly 97,000 clones, over 80% seen once. The material was peripheral blood, obtained on day 0 of AZD1222 vaccination. Receptor source: an adult in good health.

The rearrangement joins TRBV28 to TRBJ2-2; TRBD1 aligns across 10 bases. CDR3 size: 17 residues. Germline CDR1 is MDHEN and CDR2 is SYDVKM. V lost 7 bases and J lost 6; bases outside the gene matches: 14. CDR3 sequence reads: CASTLTGGSRFAGELFF. CDR3 nucleotide sequence: TGTGCCAGCACTCTGACAGGGGGCTCGAGATTCGCCGGGGAGCTGTTTTTT.

The V call is TRBV9, the J call TRBJ1-4, with TRBD1 matching over 8 bases. V lost 7 bases, J lost 4 bases, and 6 bases stayed unmatched. CDR1 is SGDLS, CDR2 YYNGEE, per germline. CDR3 length equals 14 residues. The chain's CDR3 is CASARTGFNEKLFF. The CDR3, as DNA: TGTGCCAGCGCCAGGACAGGGTTTAATGAAAAACTGTTTTTT.

J is TRBJ2-7 and V is TRBV5-1; D perhaps matches TRBD1 (6 bases). This CDR3 region has 15 residues. Germline V lookup: CDR1 SGHRS, CDR2 YFSETQ. V dropped 1 base and J dropped 7 bases, with 18 bases sitting between them. The CDR3 DNA reads TGCGCCAGCAGCTTGACAGGGCCCCTGCTAGTGGAGCAGTACTTC. This gives the protein CASSLTGPLLVEQYF. The variable domain in full, completed from reference TRBV5-1 and TRBJ2-7, reads KAGVTQTPRYLIKTRGQQVTLSCSPISGHRSVSWYQQTPGQGLQFLFEYFSETQRNKGNFPGRFSGRQFSNSRSEMNVSTLELGDSALYLCASSLTGPLLVEQYFGPGTRLTVT.

V and J are TRBV7-6 and TRBJ2-7, with a weak D call TRBD1 (6 bases). The germline gives CDR1 SGHVS, CDR2 FNYEAQ. V was clipped by 0 bases and J by 3 bases, with 12 bases between them. This CDR3 is 15 amino acids long. The CDR3 region has the DNA TGTGCCAGCAGCTTAGCAGGACAGAGCAACTACGAGCAGTACTTC. Translated, it gives CASSLAGQSNYEQYF.

The chain is built from TRBV9 and TRBJ2-7, with 8 bases lining up with TRBD2. CDR1 and CDR2 from the germline V gene are SGDLS and YYNGEE. Trimming removed 4 bases from V and 2 bases from J; junction bases left unmatched: 5. The CDR3 consists of 14 residues. The DNA for the CDR3 is TGTGCCAGCAGCCCTTCGGGACTAGCCTACGAGCAGTACTTC. It translates to CASSPSGLAYEQYF.

The chain employs TRBV28 and TRBJ2-4; tentatively, D is TRBD1 (7 bases). CDR1 is MDHEN and CDR2 is SYDVKM in the germline V gene. The CDR3 covers 17 residues. V was trimmed by 5 bases and J by 0 bases, leaving 17 bases between them. The CDR3: CASSLRGVPLAKNIQYF. For the CDR3, the DNA is TGTGCCAGCAGTCTCAGGGGGGTTCCTCTAGCCAAAAACATTCAGTACTTC.

The chain combines TRBV3-1 (or the pseudogene TRBV3-2) with TRBJ1-3; D is uncertain. CDR1 LGHDT and CDR2 YNNKEL come from the germline V gene (reference sequence). Trimming cost V 3 bases and J 4 bases, with 16 bases left between them. This CDR3 has 16 residues. The CDR3 loop is CASSQGWWRSGNTIYF. The CDR3 DNA reads TGTGCCAGCAGCCAGGGTTGGTGGCGGTCCGGAAACACCATATATTTT.

This clone was found once. The chain recombines TRBV24-1 with TRBJ2-6; D not resolved. Trimming cost V 4 bases and J 0 bases, with 6 bases left between them. From germline, CDR1 is KGHDR and CDR2 SFDVKD. The CDR3 consists of 15 residues. CDR3 loop: CATSDRRSGANVLTF. CDR3 coding DNA: TGTGCCACCAGTGACCGTCGCTCTGGGGCCAACGTCCTGACTTTC.

This clone was seen just once. Germline is not matched at one junction end, which may reflect a read error. The V and J genes are TRBV13 and TRBJ2-7; TRBD1 matches at 9 bases. The CDR3 runs to 15 residues. Germline CDR1 reads PRHDT; CDR2 reads FYEKMQ (reference sequence). The DNA for the CDR3 is TGTGCCAGCAACTTAGGCCGGGACAGGGACTACGAGCAGTACTTC. This codes for CASNLGRDRDYEQYF.

The DNA of the CDR3 is TGTGCCAGCAGCCCACAGGGCCGGGACACCTACTACAATGAGCAGTTCTTC. Its translation: CASSPQGRDTYYNEQFF. This chain joins TRBV4-2 and TRBJ2-1; perhaps TRBD1 as D (6 bases). Per germline, CDR1 LGHNA and CDR2 YNFKEQ. The CDR3 contains 17 residues. V was clipped by 4 bases and J by 3 bases, with 19 bases between them.

The chain joins TRBV9 to TRBJ1-1; D is possibly TRBD1 (5 bases). The V gene lost 4 bases and the J gene lost 1 base, with 14 bases spanning the gap. CDR1 SGDLS and CDR2 YYNGEE come from the germline V gene. This CDR3 region has 15 residues. The CDR3 DNA reads TGTGCCAGCAGCAAAACCGGGACGGCGAACACTGAAGCTTTCTTT. Translation gives CASSKTGTANTEAFF.

In nucleotides, the CDR3 is TGTGCCAGCAGCCCCGGGACTAACAATGAGCAGTTCTTC. Protein: CASSPGTNNEQFF. The chain is built from TRBV6-4 and TRBJ2-1; 7 nucleotides line up with TRBD2. Germline lookup yields CDR1 MRHNA and CDR2 SNTAGT. V trimming: 6 bases; J trimming: 5 bases; junction bases outside the gene matches: 4. This CDR3 has 13 residues.

The rearrangement uses TRBV19 and TRBJ2-7; tentative D call: TRBD2 (6 bases). Germline-derived CDR1 and CDR2 are LNHDA and SQIVND (reference sequence). This CDR3 is 15 amino acids long. Trimming took off 1 base at V and 2 bases at J, with 12 bases between the two ends. CDR3 protein: CASSIGRGWTYEQYF. CDR3 nucleotide sequence: TGTGCCAGTAGTATAGGGCGGGGATGGACCTACGAGCAGTACTTC.

The chain carries TRBV11-2 and TRBJ2-2, with 12 bases lining up with TRBD2. The J segment lost 3 bases and the V segment lost 4 bases, leaving 3 bases of the junction unmatched. This CDR3 spans 16 amino acids. The V gene's germline CDR1 is SGHAT and CDR2 FQNNGV. The CDR3, as DNA: TGTGCCAGCAGCTCCGGACTAGCGGGGTACACCGGGGAGCTGTTTTTT. This gives the protein CASSSGLAGYTGELFF.

The rearrangement joins TRBV5-1 to TRBJ2-2, with D tentatively TRBD1 (6 bases). Trimming took 1 base from V and 0 from J, leaving 10 bases between them. Germline loops: CDR1 SGHRS, CDR2 YFSETQ. This CDR3 is 16 amino acids long. CDR3: CASSLRTAANTGELFF. Written as DNA, the CDR3 is TGCGCCAGCAGCTTGAGGACAGCCGCGAACACCGGGGAGCTGTTTTTT.

The chain uses TRBV14 and TRBJ2-1; TRBD1 matches at 9 bases. The CDR3 is 16 amino acids. J lost 6 bases, V lost 4 bases, and 10 bases had no gene match. Germline assignment: CDR1 SGHDN and CDR2 FVKESK. Written as DNA, the CDR3 is TGTGCCAGCAGCCGCGGAACAGGGGGCAGAGCCAATGAGCAGTTCTTC. Its protein is CASSRGTGGRANEQFF.

The rearrangement joins TRBV14 to TRBJ2-7; D is possibly TRBD2 (6 bases). CDR3 length: 15 amino acids. The V gene lost 1 base and the J gene lost 3 bases, with 13 bases spanning the gap. From germline, CDR1 is SGHDN and CDR2 FVKESK. As DNA, the CDR3 is TGTGCCAGCAGCCAAGCCTCGGGACTCAACTACGAGCAGTACTTC. Translation gives CASSQASGLNYEQYF.

The table lists this clone with a few counts. V is TRBV7-2 and J is TRBJ2-1; 11 bases are shared with TRBD2. V lost 0 bases to trimming and J lost 6 bases; unmatched junction nucleotides: 1. The V gene's germline CDR1 is SGHTA and CDR2 FQGNSA. The CDR3 consists of 15 residues. The DNA of the CDR3 is TGTGCCAGCAGCTTAGCACTAGCGGGAGCCAATGAGCAGTTCTTC. This translates into CASSLALAGANEQFF. Using reference TRBV7-2 and TRBJ2-1 for the parts outside the CDR3, the full variable domain is GAGVSQSPSNKVTEKGKDVELRCDPISGHTALYWYRQSLGQGLEFLIYFQGNSAPDKSGLPSDRFSAERTGGSVSTLTIQRTQQEDSAVYLCASSLALAGANEQFFGPGTRLTVL.

This sequence joins TRBV29-1 and TRBJ1-1, with a weak D call TRBD1 (5 bases). Germline values: CDR1 SQVTM, CDR2 ANQGSEA. With 3 bases removed from V and 6 bases from J, the gap between germline ends came to 11 bases. This CDR3 contains 12 residues. The CDR3 DNA reads TGCAGCGTTGATCTGCGAGGGGCTGAAGCTTTCTTT. Amino acid sequence: CSVDLRGAEAFF.

The rearrangement links TRBV7-9 to TRBJ2-7; the match to TRBD1 covers 10 bases. The CDR3 totals 16 residues. J lost 0 bases, V lost 2 bases, and 4 bases had no gene match. In germline, CDR1 is SEHNR, CDR2 FQNEAQ (reference sequence). CDR3 in amino acids: CASSLRGTGDSYEQYF. The CDR3 DNA sequence: TGTGCCAGCAGCTTAAGGGGGACAGGGGACTCCTACGAGCAGTACTTC.